This record covers a single T cell receptor (beta chain). As defined, naive CD8 cells were CD45RO-negative and positively selected for CCR7, with terminally differentiated effector memory CD45RA+ cells excluded. Germline V gene sequence: CDR1 ENHRY, CDR2 SYGVKD. The V end was cut by 4 bases, the J end by 0 bases, with 10 bases between. This CDR3 has 14 residues. Profiled with immunoSEQ multiplex PCR; TCRdb holds only in-frame clones, not every one. The sample consists of 1.5 million to 2.5 million clones, approximately 94% of them appearing once. The source of the sample is a study of shared clonotypes between healthy human individuals.

The rearrangement uses TRBV10-3 and TRBJ2-7; D is possibly TRBD2 (6 bases). What was sequenced was naive CD8+ T cells sorted from blood. This receptor was obtained from a man younger than 35 in good health. The CDR3 DNA sequence: TGTGCCATCAGTGCGGACGGGAGCTCCTACGAGCAGTACTTC. Its protein is CAISADGSSYEQYF.